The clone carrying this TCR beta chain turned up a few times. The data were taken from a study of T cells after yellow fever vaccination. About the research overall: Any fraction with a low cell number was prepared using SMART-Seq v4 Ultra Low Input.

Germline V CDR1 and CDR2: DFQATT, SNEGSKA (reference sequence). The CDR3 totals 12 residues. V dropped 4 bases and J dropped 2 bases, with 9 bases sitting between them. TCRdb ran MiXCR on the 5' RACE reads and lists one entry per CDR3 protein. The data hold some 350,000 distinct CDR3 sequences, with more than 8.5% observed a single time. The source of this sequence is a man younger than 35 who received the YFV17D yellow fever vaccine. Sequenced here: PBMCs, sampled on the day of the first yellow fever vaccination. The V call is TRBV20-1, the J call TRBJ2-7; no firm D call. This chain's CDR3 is CSAKSSPYEQYF. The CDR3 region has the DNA TGCAGTGCTAAAAGTAGTCCCTACGAGCAGTACTTC.